Below, one T cell receptor (beta chain) is given with its context. The sample comes from a study of T cells in localized non-small cell lung cancer. This table comes from immunoSEQ multiplex PCR, and its TCRdb copy is limited to in-frame clones, with some not included. The sample holds 4,500 to 5,500 clones, 40% to 45% seen once. V was cut by 3 bases and J by 6 bases, with 18 bases left in between. CDR3 length: 15 residues. Germline CDR1 and CDR2: SQVTM and ANQGSEA. Specimen: lung tumor tissue, collected before any cancer treatment. The rearrangement uses TRBV29-1 and TRBJ2-1; possible D gene TRBD1, 6 bases. The clonotype originates from a man aged 35-75 years with stage I lung adenocarcinoma. This chain's CDR3 is CSVDMGGTFLNEQFF. The CDR3 DNA reads TGCAGCGTTGACATGGGTGGGACATTTCTCAATGAGCAGTTCTTC.